This T cell receptor beta chain was observed in a study of cytomegalovirus exposure and HLA in healthy donors. The PCR made use of 60 Vbeta and 13 Jbeta primers. Assay: immunoSEQ multiplex PCR; the TCRdb copy retains only in-frame clones and omits some. Found here are approximately 280,000 clones, approximately 90% of them singletons; the top ten hold 2% to 3%. Overall study results and limits: Cytomegalovirus-associated status was assigned to 164 TCR beta chains. As a later analysis revealed, most CMV-associated TCR beta chains appeared HLA-restricted. HLA alleles were associated with roughly 17,000 TCR beta sequences in a later analysis at 0.05 false discovery rate.

About this clone itself: Its cognate antigen is unknown.

This TCR was sampled from a woman under 30 in good health and CMV-seronegative. What was sequenced was PBMCs.

The CDR3 coding sequence is TGTGCCAGCCTCCGAGGCCGCTCTAATTCACCCCTCCACTTT. It yields the protein CASLRGRSNSPLHF. This sequence joins TRBV5-6 and TRBJ1-6; no firm D call. Germline CDR1 and CDR2: SGHDT and YYEEEE. The CDR3 is made up of 14 amino acids. V lost 7 bases, J lost 6 bases, and 14 bases lay in between. The full variable domain, completed using reference TRBV5-6 and TRBJ1-6, is DAGVTQSPTHLIKTRGQQVTLRCSPKSGHDTVSWYQQALGQGPQFIFQYYEEEERQRGNFPDRFSGHQFPNYSSELNVNALLLGDSALYLCASLRGRSNSPLHFGNGTRLTVT.